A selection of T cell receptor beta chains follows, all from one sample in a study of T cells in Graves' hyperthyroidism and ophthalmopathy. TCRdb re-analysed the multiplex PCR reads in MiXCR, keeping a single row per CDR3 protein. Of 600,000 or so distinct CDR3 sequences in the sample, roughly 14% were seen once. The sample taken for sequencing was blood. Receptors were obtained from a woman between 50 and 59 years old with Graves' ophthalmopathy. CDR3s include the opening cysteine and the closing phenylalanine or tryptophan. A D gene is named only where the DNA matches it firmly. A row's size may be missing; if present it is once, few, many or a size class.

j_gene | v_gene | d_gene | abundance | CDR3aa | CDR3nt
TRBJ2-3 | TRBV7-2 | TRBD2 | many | CASSPTRTSGYTDTQYF | TGTGCCAGCAGCCCAACCCGAACTAGCGGTTACACAGATACGCAGTATTTT
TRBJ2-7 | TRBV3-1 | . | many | CASSQVVGEQYF | TGTGCCAGCAGCCAAGTGGTGGGGGAGCAGTACTTC
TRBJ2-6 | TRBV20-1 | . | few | CSAPLGSGANVLTF | TGCAGTGCCCCGCTGGGTTCTGGGGCCAACGTCCTGACTTTC
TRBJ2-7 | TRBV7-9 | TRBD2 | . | CASSFTGLADPYEQYF | TGTGCCAGCAGCTTCACGGGACTAGCGGACCCCTACGAGCAGTACTTC
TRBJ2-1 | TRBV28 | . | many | CASSVRGTNEQFF | TGTGCCAGCAGTGTCCGGGGAACAAATGAGCAGTTCTTC
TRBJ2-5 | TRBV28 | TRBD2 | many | CASSRGLAGWGETQYF | TGTGCCAGCAGTCGCGGACTAGCGGGATGGGGAGAGACCCAGTACTTC
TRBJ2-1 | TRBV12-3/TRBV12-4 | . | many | CASKGSADHNEQFF | TGTGCCAGCAAAGGTTCGGCAGACCACAATGAGCAGTTCTTC
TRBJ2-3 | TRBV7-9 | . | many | CASSLEGPGPFTDTQYF | TGTGCCAGCAGCTTGGAGGGTCCCGGACCTTTCACAGATACGCAGTATTTT
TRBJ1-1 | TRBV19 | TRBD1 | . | CASTVPGQGANTEAFF | TGTGCCAGTACCGTCCCGGGACAGGGGGCGAACACTGAAGCTTTCTTT
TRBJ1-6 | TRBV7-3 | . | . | CASSLTTGWSSPLHF | TGTGCCAGCAGCTTAACAACGGGATGGAGTTCACCCCTCCACTTT
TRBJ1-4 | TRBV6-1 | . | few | CASSDLLGTGNEKLFF | TGTGCCAGCAGTGATCTCCTTGGGACGGGAAATGAAAAACTGTTTTTT
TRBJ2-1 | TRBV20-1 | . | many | CSARDWGNTANEQFF | TGCAGTGCTAGAGATTGGGGGAACACGGCCAATGAGCAGTTCTTC
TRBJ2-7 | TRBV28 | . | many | CASSLRGLREYEQYF | TGTGCCAGCAGTTTAAGGGGGTTACGGGAGTACGAGCAGTACTTC
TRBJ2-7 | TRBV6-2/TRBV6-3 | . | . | CASSHIDEQYF | TGTGCCAGCAGTCACATTGACGAGCAGTACTTC
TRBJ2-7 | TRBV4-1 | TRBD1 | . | CASSQDTPGTGVPYEQYF | TGCGCCAGCAGCCAAGATACCCCCGGGACAGGAGTCCCCTACGAGCAGTACTTC
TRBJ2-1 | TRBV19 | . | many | CASSIAVRSGEQFF | TGTGCCAGTAGTATAGCTGTGAGGTCCGGTGAGCAGTTCTTC
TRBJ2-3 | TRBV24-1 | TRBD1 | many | CATRSGQATDTQYF | TGTGCCACCAGGAGTGGACAGGCGACAGATACGCAGTATTTT
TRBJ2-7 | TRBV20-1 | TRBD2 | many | CSANLLAGSSEQYF | TGCAGTGCTAATCTACTAGCGGGATCATCCGAGCAGTACTTC
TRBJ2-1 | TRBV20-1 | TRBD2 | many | CSASQFGTSGYNEQFF | TGCAGTGCTAGCCAATTTGGGACTAGCGGTTACAATGAGCAGTTCTTC
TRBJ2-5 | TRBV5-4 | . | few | CASSEPGRGETQYF | TGTGCCAGCAGCGAGCCGGGACGGGGGGAGACCCAGTACTTC
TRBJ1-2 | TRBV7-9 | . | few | CASSPEGHPNYGYTF | TGTGCCAGCAGCCCCGAGGGACACCCGAACTATGGCTACACCTTC
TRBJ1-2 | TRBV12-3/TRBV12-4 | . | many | CASSLGNRAYGYTF | TGTGCCAGCAGTTTAGGGAACAGGGCGTATGGCTACACCTTC
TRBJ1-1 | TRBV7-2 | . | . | CASSPRGRSAFF | TGTGCCAGCAGCCCCCGAGGCCGTTCGGCTTTCTTT
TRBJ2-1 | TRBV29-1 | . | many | CSVAPIAGQLNEQFF | TGCAGCGTAGCCCCAATAGCGGGACAGCTCAATGAGCAGTTCTTC
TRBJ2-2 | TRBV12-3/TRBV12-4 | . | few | CASSLRGDGELFF | TGTGCCAGCAGTCTACGGGGAGACGGGGAGCTGTTTTTT
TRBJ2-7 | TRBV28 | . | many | CASSPGLNSYEQYF | TGTGCCAGCAGTCCGGGACTGAACTCCTACGAGCAGTACTTC